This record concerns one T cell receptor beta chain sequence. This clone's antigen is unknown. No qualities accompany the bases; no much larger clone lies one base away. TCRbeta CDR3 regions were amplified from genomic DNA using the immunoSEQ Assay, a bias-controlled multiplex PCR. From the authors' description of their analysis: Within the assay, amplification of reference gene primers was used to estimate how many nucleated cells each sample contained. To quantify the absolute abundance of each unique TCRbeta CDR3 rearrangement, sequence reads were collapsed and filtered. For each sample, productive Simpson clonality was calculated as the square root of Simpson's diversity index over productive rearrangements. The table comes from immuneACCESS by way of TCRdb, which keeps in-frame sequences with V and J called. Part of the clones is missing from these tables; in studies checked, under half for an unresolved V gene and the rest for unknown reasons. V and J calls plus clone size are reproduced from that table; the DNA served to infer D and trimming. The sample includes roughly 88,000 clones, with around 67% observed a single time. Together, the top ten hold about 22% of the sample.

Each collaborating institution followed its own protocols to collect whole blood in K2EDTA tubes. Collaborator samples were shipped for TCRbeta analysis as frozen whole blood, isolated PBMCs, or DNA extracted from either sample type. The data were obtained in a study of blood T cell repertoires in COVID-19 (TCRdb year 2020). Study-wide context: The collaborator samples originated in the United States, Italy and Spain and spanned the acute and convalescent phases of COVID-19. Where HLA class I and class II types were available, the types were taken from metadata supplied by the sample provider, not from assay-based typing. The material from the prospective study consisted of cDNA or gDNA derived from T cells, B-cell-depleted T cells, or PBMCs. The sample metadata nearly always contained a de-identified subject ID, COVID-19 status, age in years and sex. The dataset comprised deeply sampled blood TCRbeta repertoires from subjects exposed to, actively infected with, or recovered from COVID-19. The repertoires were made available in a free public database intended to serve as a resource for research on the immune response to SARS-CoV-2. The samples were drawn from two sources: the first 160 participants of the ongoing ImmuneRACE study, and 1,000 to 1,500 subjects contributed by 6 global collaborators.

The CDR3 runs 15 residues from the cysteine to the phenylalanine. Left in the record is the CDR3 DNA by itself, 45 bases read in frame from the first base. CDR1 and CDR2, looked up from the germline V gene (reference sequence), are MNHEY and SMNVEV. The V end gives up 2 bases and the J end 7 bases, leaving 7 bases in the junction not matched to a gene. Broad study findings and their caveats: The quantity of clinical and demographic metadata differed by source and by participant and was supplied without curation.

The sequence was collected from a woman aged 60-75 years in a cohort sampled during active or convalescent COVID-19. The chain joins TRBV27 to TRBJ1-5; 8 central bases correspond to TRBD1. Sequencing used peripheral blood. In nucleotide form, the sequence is TGTGCCAGCAGTTTAATCTTGGACAGGGCGCAGCCCCAGCATTTT. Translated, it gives CASSLILDRAQPQHF.